Below are 23 T cell receptor beta chains sequenced from a single sample in a study of persistence of HIV-infected CD4 T cells. Overlapping HIV-1 Gag 15-mer peptides at 0.8 to 1 ug per peptide per mL were used. CD4+ T cells upregulating both CD40 ligand and CD69 were sorted as responding cells. No antigen has been identified for these receptors. This was the immunoSEQ version 4 assay in survey mode. This table comes from immunoSEQ multiplex PCR, and its TCRdb copy is limited to in-frame clones, with some not included. The sample yields about 32,000 clones, roughly 71% seen once. The sequencing used CD4+ T cells sorted from PBMCs after approximately 18-hour stimulation, collected from a patient who received antiretroviral therapy. The origin of the receptors is an adult man with HIV who was CMV-seropositive.

The chain has TRBV14 and TRBJ1-1; D is unresolved. The germline V gene has CDR1 SGHDN and CDR2 FVKESK. Trimming removed 3 bases from V and 1 base from J, with 9 bases in between. CDR3 size: 14 residues. The CDR3 sequence: CASSQETGNTEAFF. DNA of the CDR3: TGTGCCAGCAGCCAGGAGACGGGGAACACTGAAGCTTTCTTT.

The chain has TRBV6-5 and TRBJ1-5; D perhaps matches TRBD1 (5 bases). V was shortened by 11 bases and J by 4 bases, with 18 bases between the two germline ends. Germline lookup yields CDR1 MNHEY and CDR2 SVGAGI. This CDR3 spans 14 amino acids. CDR3 sequence (DNA): TGTGCCGTTTGCCCCCAGGGCACTAATCAGCCCCAGCATTTT. Its protein product is CAVCPQGTNQPQHF.

The chain joins TRBV27 to TRBJ2-1; 12 nucleotides agree with TRBD2. J lost 6 bases, V lost 6 bases, and 9 bases had no gene match. This CDR3 spans 16 amino acids. The germline CDR1 and CDR2 sequences are MNHEY and SMNVEV (reference sequence). The CDR3 sequence is CASRILAGGHGNEQFF. The CDR3 coding sequence is TGTGCCAGCAGGATACTAGCGGGGGGCCACGGCAATGAGCAGTTCTTC.

V and J are TRBV19 and TRBJ1-1; D gene unclear. There are 14 residues in the CDR3. CDR1 and CDR2 from the germline V gene are LNHDA and SQIVND (reference sequence). The V and J ends lost 0 bases and 1 base respectively, with 6 bases between them. CDR3 sequence: CASSIDLRNTEAFF. For the CDR3, the DNA is TGTGCCAGTAGTATAGACCTTAGGAACACTGAAGCTTTCTTT.

V is TRBV28 and J is TRBJ1-1, with D possibly being TRBD1 (6 bases). Per the germline V gene, CDR1 is MDHEN and CDR2 is SYDVKM. The length of the CDR3 is 15 residues. Trimming stripped 3 bases from V and 0 bases from J, with 11 bases between. This CDR3 reads CASSLDGGMNTEAFF. The CDR3 region has the DNA TGTGCCAGCAGTTTGGATGGGGGCATGAACACTGAAGCTTTCTTT.

The V gene is TRBV6-6, the J gene TRBJ1-2; TRBD1 aligns across 8 bases. The CDR3 loop spans 16 amino acids. Per the germline V gene, CDR1 is MNHNY and CDR2 is SVGAGI (reference sequence). V was pared by 7 bases and J by 8 bases, with 18 bases of the junction left unmatched. The CDR3 bases are TGTGCCAGCACCGAGGACGGGCCGACAGGGGCGTACGGCTACACCTTC. Translation: CASTEDGPTGAYGYTF.

This clone was seen once. J is TRBJ1-1 and V is TRBV19, with D possibly being TRBD1 (5 bases). Between the trimmed V and J ends, which lost 6 bases and 1 base, there was a span of 12 bases. This CDR3 contains 14 residues. Germline CDR1 is LNHDA and CDR2 is SQIVND (reference sequence). CDR3 loop: CASRTGGKNTEAFF. CDR3 nucleotide sequence: TGTGCCAGTAGGACTGGGGGGAAGAACACTGAAGCTTTCTTT.

This clone was observed a few times. The chain uses TRBV21-1 and TRBJ1-3. TRBV21-1 is marked as a pseudogene. The CDR3 has 15 residues. CDR3 region: CASSSPGDPGNTIYF. As DNA, the CDR3 is TGTGCCAGCAGCTCCCCGGGAGACCCTGGAAACACCATATATTTT.

The chain carries TRBV9 and TRBJ2-3; the match to TRBD2 covers 14 bases. Germline loops: CDR1 SGDLS, CDR2 YYNGEE. V lost 3 bases to trimming and J lost 5 bases; unmatched junction nucleotides: 5. The CDR3 loop spans 16 amino acids. CDR3: CASSAGTSGGEDTQYF. The CDR3 DNA follows: TGTGCCAGCAGCGCTGGGACTAGCGGGGGCGAAGATACGCAGTATTTT.

The J gene is TRBJ1-1, the V gene TRBV6-5, with D possibly TRBD1 on 6 matching bases. Germline CDR1 is MNHEY and CDR2 is SVGAGI. V dropped 4 bases and J dropped 0 bases, with 15 bases sitting between them. This CDR3 has 16 amino acids. CDR3 region: CASSFRTDKMNTEAFF. The CDR3 region has the DNA TGTGCCAGCAGTTTCAGGACAGATAAGATGAACACTGAAGCTTTCTTT.

CDR3 sequence: CASSDSRGIYGYTF. The DNA of the CDR3 is TGTGCCAGCAGTGACTCGAGGGGAATCTATGGCTACACCTTC. The chain links TRBV6-4 to TRBJ1-2; maybe TRBD1 (5 bases). CDR3 length equals 14 residues. V was trimmed by 0 bases and J by 4 bases, leaving 9 bases between them. Per germline, CDR1 MRHNA and CDR2 SNTAGT.

V is TRBV5-1 and J is TRBJ2-2; 7 nucleotides agree with TRBD1. The CDR3 consists of 13 residues. Germline loops: CDR1 SGHRS, CDR2 YFSETQ. Germline trimming cut 9 bases from V and 5 bases from J; bases unmatched to any gene: 7. The CDR3 DNA is TGCGCCACCAGGGACAGTACGACCGGGGAGCTGTTTTTT. This encodes CATRDSTTGELFF.

This clone was counted only a few times. Written as DNA, the CDR3 is TGTGCCAGCAGCCTTCGGATGGGAGGAGATACGCAGTATTTT. Protein: CASSLRMGGDTQYF. The rearrangement uses TRBV9 and TRBJ2-3; the D gene is possibly TRBD2 (6 bases). The CDR3 sequence is 14 residues long. Per the germline V gene, CDR1 is SGDLS and CDR2 is YYNGEE. V was trimmed by 4 bases and J by 5 bases, leaving 14 bases between them. Full variable domain (missing parts from reference TRBV9 and TRBJ2-3): DSGVTQTPKHLITATGQRVTLRCSPRSGDLSVYWYQQSLDQGLQFLIQYYNGEERAKGNILERFSAQQFPDLHSELNLSSLELGDSALYFCASSLRMGGDTQYFGPGTRLTVL.

The chain couples TRBV5-1 to TRBJ2-7, with 8 bases matching TRBD1. V shed 3 bases, J shed 5 bases, and the junction held 10 bases outside the gene matches. The CDR3 runs 15 residues. Germline V gene data show CDR1 as SGHRS and CDR2 as YFSETQ. As DNA, the CDR3 is TGCGCCAGCAGCTCGTCTACAGGGGGTGGGGACGAGCAGTACTTC. It yields the protein CASSSSTGGGDEQYF.

This chain connects TRBV7-9 to TRBJ1-2; 9 bases agree with TRBD1. The J segment lost 5 bases and the V segment lost 6 bases, leaving 7 bases of the junction unmatched. CDR1 SEHNR and CDR2 FQNEAQ come from the germline V gene (reference sequence). The CDR3 consists of 14 residues. The CDR3 DNA reads as TGTGCCAGCAGTCGGGACAGGGCGATGTATGGCTACACCTTC. Residues: CASSRDRAMYGYTF.

V and J are TRBV18 and TRBJ1-5; TRBD1 agrees at 8 bases. Losses at the gene ends were 8 bases for V and 6 bases for J; bases not matched to a gene: 3. Germline assignment: CDR1 KGHSH and CDR2 LQKENI. The CDR3 contains 12 residues. The DNA of the CDR3 is TGTGCCAGCACAGGGGGAGGTCAGCCCCAGCATTTT. Its protein is CASTGGGQPQHF.

The V and J genes are TRBV19 and TRBJ1-4, with D uncertain. Trimming cost V 3 bases and J 7 bases, with 12 bases left between them. The CDR3 contains 14 residues. Germline-derived CDR1 and CDR2 are LNHDA and SQIVND (reference sequence). The CDR3 DNA reads as TGTGCCAGTAGTATTACAGTATCGGGTGAAAAACTGTTTTTT. It encodes CASSITVSGEKLFF.

As for this clone: Other DNA sequences in the sample encode the same CDR3. This chain uses TRBV18 with TRBJ1-4, with 9 bases aligning to TRBD1. The CDR3 extends over 16 amino acids. The V gene's germline CDR1 is KGHSH and CDR2 LQKENI. With 3 bases clipped from V and 4 bases from J, the junction kept 6 bases outside the gene matches. The CDR3 DNA reads as TGTGCCAGCTCACCGAGCCGACAGGGGGGTAATGAAAAACTGTTTTTT. It codes for CASSPSRQGGNEKLFF.

J is TRBJ2-1 and V is TRBV5-1, with TRBD2 identical over 7 bases. The CDR3 extends over 15 amino acids. Per germline, CDR1 SGHRS and CDR2 YFSETQ. The ends lost 4 bases at V and 0 bases at J; junction bases unmatched: 4. Written as DNA, the CDR3 is TGCGCCAGCAGCCCCGGGGGGAGCTCCTACAATGAGCAGTTCTTC. This translates into CASSPGGSSYNEQFF.

The chain is built from TRBV5-4 and TRBJ2-6; unclear D gene. The V end was cut by 1 base, the J end by 1 base, with 3 bases between. The CDR3 is 14 residues long. The germline V gene has CDR1 SGHNT and CDR2 YYREEE (reference sequence). The CDR3 loop is CASSLYSGANVLTF. The CDR3 DNA sequence: TGTGCCAGCAGCTTGTATTCTGGGGCCAACGTCCTGACTTTC.

The chain links TRBV6-1 to TRBJ2-3; D is unresolved. The CDR3 consists of 17 residues. Trimming shortened V by 2 bases and J by 1 base, and 16 bases separated the two germline ends. Germline V gene lookup returns CDR1 MNHNS and CDR2 SASEGT. CDR3 sequence reads: CASSERGSYDGTDTQYF. For the CDR3, the DNA is TGTGCCAGCAGTGAACGAGGATCCTACGACGGCACAGATACGCAGTATTTT.

The J gene is TRBJ2-2, the V gene TRBV10-1; D is ambiguous. CDR1 and CDR2 (germline): WNHNN, SYGVQD (reference sequence). V was cut by 6 bases and J by 4 bases, with 6 bases left in between. CDR3 length: 12 residues. In nucleotides, the CDR3 is TGCGCCAGCAGCGGGCCCACCGGGGAGCTGTTTTTT. Residues: CASSGPTGELFF.

This clone was seen a few times. The chain uses TRBV19 and TRBJ1-2, with 9 bases that match TRBD1. This CDR3 contains 15 residues. The germline CDR1 and CDR2 sequences are LNHDA and SQIVND (reference sequence). Unmatched junction bases numbered 12, after V lost 5 bases and J lost 8 bases. CDR3 sequence: CASSSPDRGYRGYTF. The CDR3 nucleotides read TGTGCCAGTAGTTCGCCGGACAGGGGTTATCGGGGCTACACCTTC. Full variable domain (rest looked up from reference TRBV19 and TRBJ1-2): DGGITQSPKYLFRKEGQNVTLSCEQNLNHDAMYWYRQDPGQGLRLIYYSQIVNDFQKGDIAEGYSVSREKKESFPLTVTSAQKNPTAFYLCASSSPDRGYRGYTFGSGTRLTVV.